The rows below give T cell receptor beta chains drawn from one sample of a study of blood T cell repertoires in COVID-19. The protocol was immunoSEQ multiplex PCR, while the TCRdb copy is restricted to in-frame clones and leaves out a portion. Among roughly 200,000 clones listed, roughly 82% were seen once. Sequenced: PBMCs or T cells enriched from blood (not recorded which). The receptors derive from a woman in her twenties or thirties who had recovered from COVID-19. Each CDR3 is given with its conserved first and last residue. A D gene is named only where the DNA matches it firmly. Where a row states a size, it is once, few, many or the class of an expanded clone; other rows omit it.

CASSLERPGVGTDTQYF,TGTGCCAGCAGCTTAGAACGGCCAGGTGTTGGCACAGATACGCAGTATTTT,TRBJ2-3,TRBV7-8,.,.
CASSMGQGVAETQYF,TGTGCCAGCTCAATGGGACAGGGCGTGGCAGAGACCCAGTACTTC,TRBJ2-5,TRBV18,.,TRBD1
CASSQVQGLYNEQFF,TGCGCCAGCAGCCAAGTCCAGGGACTCTACAATGAGCAGTTCTTC,TRBJ2-1,TRBV4-1,.,.
CASQAYSNQPQHF,TGTGCCAGCCAAGCTTATAGCAATCAGCCCCAGCATTTT,TRBJ1-5,TRBV2,.,.
CASSQLVGPPYEQYF,TGTGCCAGCAGCCAATTGGTGGGGCCTCCCTACGAGCAGTACTTC,TRBJ2-7,TRBV3-1/TRBV3-2,.,.
CASRSTSEDEQFF,TGCGCCAGCAGGTCGACTAGCGAGGACGAGCAGTTCTTC,TRBJ2-1,TRBV5-1,.,TRBD2
CASLGDGSYNEQFF,TGTGCCAGTCTCGGAGACGGCTCCTACAATGAGCAGTTCTTC,TRBJ2-1,TRBV19,.,.
CASSKGKGFFAGDTQYF,TGTGCCAGCAGCAAAGGTAAGGGTTTCTTTGCGGGAGACACGCAGTATTTT,TRBJ2-3,TRBV21-1,once,.
CASSPRTSFTQRDEQFF,TGTGCCAGCAGTCCGAGGACTAGCTTCACACAAAGGGATGAGCAGTTCTTC,TRBJ2-1,TRBV27,.,TRBD2
CASSLGGVASEQYF,TGTGCCAGTAGCCTGGGGGGAGTCGCATCCGAGCAGTACTTC,TRBJ2-7,TRBV19,.,.
CASKGTRKYEQYF,TGTGCCAGCAAAGGGACTAGGAAGTACGAGCAGTACTTC,TRBJ2-7,TRBV2,.,TRBD2
CASSLQPNQPQHF,TGTGCCAGCAGCCTACAGCCCAATCAGCCCCAGCATTTT,TRBJ1-5,TRBV3-1/TRBV3-2,.,.
CASSEWTEDNQPQHF,TGTGCCAGTAGTGAATGGACAGAAGACAATCAGCCCCAGCATTTT,TRBJ1-5,TRBV19,.,.
CASSEGGQNFYEQYF,TGTGCCAGCAGTGAAGGGGGACAGAATTTCTACGAGCAGTACTTC,TRBJ2-7,TRBV2,.,TRBD1
CASSYSVGGKYF,TGTGCCAGCAGTTACTCAGTTGGAGGGAAGTACTTC,TRBJ2-4,TRBV6-2/TRBV6-3,once,.
CASAANRDRGYEQYF,TGCGCCAGCGCCGCGAACCGGGACAGGGGGTACGAGCAGTACTTC,TRBJ2-7,TRBV10-1,few,TRBD1
CASSYGQANTEAFF,TGTGCCAGCAGCTACGGACAGGCCAACACTGAAGCTTTCTTT,TRBJ1-1,TRBV3-1/TRBV3-2,.,TRBD1
CASSEQGLAGVEQFF,TGTGCCAGCAGTGAACAGGGACTAGCGGGAGTTGAGCAGTTCTTC,TRBJ2-1,TRBV2,few,TRBD2
CASSPHSNEQFF,TGTGCCAGCAGCCCACACAGCAATGAGCAGTTCTTC,TRBJ2-1,TRBV6-6,.,.
CASSFPRANYGYTF,TGTGCCAGCAGTTTTCCCAGGGCCAACTATGGCTACACCTTC,TRBJ1-2,TRBV28,.,.
CASSLTGELFF,TGTGCCAGCAGCCTCACCGGGGAGCTGTTTTTT,TRBJ2-2,TRBV28,.,.
CASSFTESYEQYF,TGTGCCAGCAGCTTCACAGAATCCTACGAGCAGTACTTC,TRBJ2-7,TRBV7-9,.,.
CASSLAQEQYF,TGTGCCAGCAGCTTAGCCCAGGAGCAGTACTTC,TRBJ2-7,TRBV13,.,.
CASSLARSSYNEQFF,TGTGCCAGCAGCTTAGCCCGGAGCTCCTACAATGAGCAGTTCTTC,TRBJ2-1,TRBV7-6,.,.
CASSIETSGIDEQYF,TGTGCCAGTAGTATAGAGACTAGCGGGATCGACGAGCAGTACTTC,TRBJ2-7,TRBV19,.,TRBD2
CASSVGTGAEANYGYTF,TGTGCCAGCAGTGTCGGGACAGGGGCCGAAGCTAACTATGGCTACACCTTC,TRBJ1-2,TRBV6-1,few,TRBD1
CASSQDYRWYF,TGTGCCAGCAGCCAGGACTACCGGTGGTATTTT,TRBJ2-3,TRBV3-1/TRBV3-2,.,.
CASSLGVQGTNEQYF,TGTGCCAGCAGTTTAGGGGTACAGGGTACTAACGAGCAGTACTTC,TRBJ2-7,TRBV27,.,.
CASSPSPYRARETQYF,TGTGCCAGCAGCCCTAGTCCATACAGGGCTAGGGAGACCCAGTACTTC,TRBJ2-5,TRBV7-9,.,.
CASSLGQTLFF,TGTGCCAGCAGCCTCGGACAGACACTGTTTTTT,TRBJ1-4,TRBV7-6,few,.
CASSWGQGSYGYTF,TGCGCCAGCAGCTGGGGACAGGGGAGCTATGGCTACACCTTC,TRBJ1-2,TRBV5-1,.,TRBD1
CASSWASGGDNEQFF,TGTGCCAGCAGCTGGGCTAGCGGAGGGGACAATGAGCAGTTCTTC,TRBJ2-1,TRBV5-4,once,TRBD2
CASSQDYNFPYEQYF,TGTGCCAGCAGCCAAGATTATAACTTCCCCTACGAGCAGTACTTC,TRBJ2-7,TRBV4-2,.,.
CSHWTAPGAEAFF,TGCAGCCATTGGACAGCCCCGGGCGCTGAAGCTTTCTTT,TRBJ1-1,TRBV29-1,.,.
CASSQGLAGGYGDTQYF,TGCGCCAGCAGCCAGGGACTAGCGGGAGGTTACGGGGATACGCAGTATTTT,TRBJ2-3,TRBV5-1,few,TRBD2
CASSPREGGTDTQYF,TGTGCCAGCAGCCCGCGGGAGGGAGGTACAGATACGCAGTATTTT,TRBJ2-3,TRBV11-3,once,TRBD2
CASSGGGGKSDTQYF,TGTGCCAGCAGCGGGGGAGGCGGGAAATCAGATACGCAGTATTTT,TRBJ2-3,TRBV9,once,.
CASSYHREYEQYF,TGTGCCAGCAGTTATCACAGGGAATACGAGCAGTACTTC,TRBJ2-7,TRBV27,.,.
CASSPSGANTGELFF,TGTGCCAGCAGCCCTAGCGGGGCGAACACCGGGGAGCTGTTTTTT,TRBJ2-2,TRBV7-7,few,TRBD2
CASSNLPGQGGTEAFF,TGTGCCAGCAGTAACCTCCCCGGACAGGGAGGAACTGAAGCTTTCTTT,TRBJ1-1,TRBV27,few,TRBD1
CATSRGSGRAKNEQFF,TGTGCCACCAGCAGAGGTAGCGGGAGGGCCAAAAATGAGCAGTTCTTC,TRBJ2-1,TRBV15,.,TRBD2
CASSPSALPYEQYF,TGTGCCAGCAGTCCTAGCGCCCTCCCCTACGAGCAGTACTTC,TRBJ2-7,TRBV5-4,.,.
CASSYSRDRNQPQHF,TGTGCCAGCAGTTACTCCAGGGACAGAAATCAGCCCCAGCATTTT,TRBJ1-5,TRBV6-5,.,TRBD1
CASSSAGGPQTQYF,TGTGCCAGCTCTTCAGCGGGAGGGCCACAGACCCAGTACTTC,TRBJ2-5,TRBV18,.,TRBD2